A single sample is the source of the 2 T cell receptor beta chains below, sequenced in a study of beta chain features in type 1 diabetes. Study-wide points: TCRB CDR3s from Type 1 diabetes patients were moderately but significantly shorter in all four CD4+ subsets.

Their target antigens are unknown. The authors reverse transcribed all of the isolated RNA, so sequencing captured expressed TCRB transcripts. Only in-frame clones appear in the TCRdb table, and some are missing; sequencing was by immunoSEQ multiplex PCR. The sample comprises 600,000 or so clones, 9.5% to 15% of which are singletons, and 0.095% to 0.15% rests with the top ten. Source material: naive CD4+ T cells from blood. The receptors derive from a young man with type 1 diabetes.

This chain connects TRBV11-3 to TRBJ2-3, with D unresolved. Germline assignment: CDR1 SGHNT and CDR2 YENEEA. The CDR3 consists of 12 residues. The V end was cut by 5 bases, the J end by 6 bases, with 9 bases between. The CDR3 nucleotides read TGTGCCAGCAGCGTATCGAGGGATACGCAGTATTTT. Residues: CASSVSRDTQYF.

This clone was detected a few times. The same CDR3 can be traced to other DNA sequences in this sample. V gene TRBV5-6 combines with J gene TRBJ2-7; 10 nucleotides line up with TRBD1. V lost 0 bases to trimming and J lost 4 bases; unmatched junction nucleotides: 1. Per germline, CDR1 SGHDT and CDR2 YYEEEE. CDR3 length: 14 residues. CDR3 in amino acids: CASSLGQGAYEQYF. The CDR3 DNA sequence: TGTGCCAGCAGCTTGGGACAGGGGGCGTACGAGCAGTACTTC. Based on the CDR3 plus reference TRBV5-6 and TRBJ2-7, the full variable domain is DAGVTQSPTHLIKTRGQQVTLRCSPKSGHDTVSWYQQALGQGPQFIFQYYEEEERQRGNFPDRFSGHQFPNYSSELNVNALLLGDSALYLCASSLGQGAYEQYFGPGTRLTVT.